A single sample gave rise to the 4 T cell receptor beta chains below, sequenced in a study of cytomegalovirus exposure and HLA in healthy donors. The PCR was carried out with 60 Vbeta primers and 13 Jbeta primers. Here immunoSEQ multiplex PCR was the method, and the copy in TCRdb shows in-frame clones only, minus some. The data hold approximately 110,000 clones, with about 59% observed a single time. The material sequenced was PBMCs. Receptors were obtained from a man aged 25 to 40 in good health and CMV-seropositive.

The V call is TRBV19, the J call TRBJ1-2; 10 nucleotides align to TRBD1. The CDR3 contains 17 residues. Germline V CDR1 and CDR2: LNHDA, SQIVND (reference sequence). J gave up 0 bases and V 5 bases, and 9 bases lay outside the gene matches. CDR3 sequence: CASSSPGQGPANYGYTF. The CDR3 DNA reads TGTGCCAGTAGTTCGCCGGGACAGGGGCCAGCTAACTATGGCTACACCTTC.

The chain has TRBV11-2 and TRBJ2-5; D unresolved. Germline CDR1 and CDR2: SGHAT and FQNNGV. CDR3 length: 14 residues. V was shortened by 3 bases and J by 5 bases, with 13 bases between the two germline ends. The CDR3 DNA is TGTGCCAGCAGCTTGTCCACTGGGCCCGAGACCCAGTACTTC. Amino acid sequence: CASSLSTGPETQYF.

A few counts support this clone. V gene TRBV5-1 combines with J gene TRBJ2-2; 11 bases fit TRBD2. Per the germline V gene, CDR1 is SGHRS and CDR2 is YFSETQ. Germline trimming cut 4 bases from V and 7 bases from J; bases unmatched to any gene: 9. The CDR3 has 16 residues. CDR3 DNA sequence: TGCGCCAGCAGCGTAAGACTAGCGGGGTACATCGGGGAGCTGTTTTTT. This gives the protein CASSVRLAGYIGELFF.

V is TRBV10-3 and J is TRBJ1-1; D call uncertain. Deletions cut 6 bases from V and 1 base from J, with 12 bases between. This CDR3 is built from 14 residues. Germline loops: CDR1 ENHRY, CDR2 SYGVKD. CDR3 region: CAIRSTERNTEAFF. In DNA form, the CDR3 reads TGTGCCATCAGGAGTACTGAACGGAACACTGAAGCTTTCTTT.